The present TCR beta chain was sequenced within a study of read filtering for tumor transcriptome and immune sequencing. Looking at the study overall: By R-ISS, stages I, II and III held approximately 8, 16 and 7 patients.

Germline CDR1 is DFQATT and CDR2 is SNEGSKA (reference sequence). This CDR3 is built from 15 residues. J was trimmed by 3 bases and V by 3 bases; bases with no gene match: 7. This clonotype was seen a few times. This library used approximately 390 ng RNA and molecular barcoded adaptors spanning alpha/delta and beta/gamma chains. TCRdb re-analysed the reads in MiXCR, keeping a single row per CDR3 protein. The data show nearly 60,000 distinct CDR3 sequences, approximately 13% seen once. This receptor was identified in a donor aged 40 or older with multiple myeloma. This sequence joins TRBV20-1 and TRBJ2-1; 8 nucleotides agree with TRBD1. The specimen was a population of CD138-negative cells sorted from bone marrow. CDR3 bases: TGCAGTGCTAGGGACAGGGAAAGTTACTACAATGAGCAGTTCTTC. Protein product: CSARDRESYYNEQFF.